These T cell receptor beta chains were read from a single sample in a study of identical twins. TCRdb reanalysed the 5' RACE reads using MiXCR and keeps one entry per CDR3 protein. Among around 450,000 distinct CDR3 sequences listed, more than 13% were seen once. These data also featured in a second study, about yellow fever vaccine responses in identical twins.

Sequenced material: CD4+ T cells sorted from blood. These receptors all stem from a young woman in good health. CDR3s include the opening cysteine and the closing phenylalanine or tryptophan. Fields, in order: J gene, V gene, clone size, D gene, CDR3 DNA, CDR3 protein. D genes are given only for firm matches. Clone size appears in some rows only: once, few, many, or a class for an expanded clone.

>TRBJ2-3|TRBV9|few|.
TGTGCCAGCAGCGTAGTAGAGGGGGGTACGCAGTATTTT
CASSVVEGGTQYF
>TRBJ2-5|TRBV7-2|.|TRBD1
TGTGCCAGCAGCTTAGATGGGGACAGGGGGGAGACCCAGTACTTC
CASSLDGDRGETQYF
>TRBJ2-1|TRBV28|.|.
TGTGCCAGCAGTCTCATAGGGGGTAGAACCTACAATGAGCAGTTCTTC
CASSLIGGRTYNEQFF
>TRBJ1-1|TRBV7-8|few|.
TGTGCCAGCACCCTAACGGACGGTGAAGCTTTCTTT
CASTLTDGEAFF
>TRBJ1-2|TRBV25-1|.|.
TGTGCCAGCAGTGACCGAGACAGTTTTGGCTACACCTTC
CASSDRDSFGYTF
>TRBJ2-5|TRBV20-1|.|TRBD2
TGCAGTGCTAGACCCCTAGCGGGAGGGCCGGAGACCCAGTACTTC
CSARPLAGGPETQYF
>TRBJ2-1|TRBV7-9|.|.
TGTGCCAGCAGCTTAGCAGTCAGGGGATATGAGCAGTTCTTC
CASSLAVRGYEQFF
>TRBJ2-3|TRBV4-2|few|TRBD1
TGTGCCAGCAGTTACGGGGCGACCGGGACAGGGGGAGTTACGCAGTATTTT
CASSYGATGTGGVTQYF
>TRBJ1-3|TRBV2|few|.
TGTGCCAGCAGTGAACTCTCCTTGGGAAACACCATATATTTT
CASSELSLGNTIYF
>TRBJ1-5|TRBV12-3/TRBV12-4|few|.
TGTGCCAGCAGCCCCATGGGGGTTACTGTGGATGGCAATCAGCCCCAGCATTTT
CASSPMGVTVDGNQPQHF
>TRBJ1-1|TRBV29-1|few|TRBD1
TGCAGCGTTGCCCAGGGGGAATCGAACACTGAAGCTTTCTTT
CSVAQGESNTEAFF
>TRBJ2-7|TRBV7-2|many|TRBD1
TGTGCCAGCAGCGACAGGGGCTCCTACGAGCAGTACTTC
CASSDRGSYEQYF
>TRBJ2-7|TRBV7-9|many|.
TGTGCCAGCGGAAATTACGAGCAGTACTTC
CASGNYEQYF
>TRBJ1-1|TRBV12-3/TRBV12-4|.|.
TGTGCCAGCCTTAGAACAGGGTCCACTGAAGCTTTCTTT
CASLRTGSTEAFF
>TRBJ2-5|TRBV5-1|few|.
TGCGCCAGCAGCTTGGGGCATCAAGGGGAGACCCAGTACTTC
CASSLGHQGETQYF
>TRBJ2-1|TRBV9|few|TRBD2
TGTGCCAGCAGCGTTGGAGCGGGGGGCGACTACAATGAGCAGTTCTTC
CASSVGAGGDYNEQFF
>TRBJ2-7|TRBV5-1|few|TRBD2
TGCGCCAGCAGCCCGGGGGAGGGAGTTTCCTCTATCGACGAGCAGTACTTC
CASSPGEGVSSIDEQYF
>TRBJ2-7|TRBV29-1|.|TRBD2
TGCAGCGTTGGCGGGAGGAACTACGAGCAGTACTTC
CSVGGRNYEQYF
>TRBJ2-3|TRBV5-6|few|.
TGTGCCAGCAGCTTTTCCTATAGCACAGATACGCAGTATTTT
CASSFSYSTDTQYF
>TRBJ2-3|TRBV15|.|.
TGTGCCACCAGCAAAAACTTAGGCACAGATACGCAGTATTTT
CATSKNLGTDTQYF
>TRBJ2-1|TRBV6-5|.|TRBD2
TGTGCCAGCAGTTACTCCCCCCTCGCGCGCGGGAGGGCCGGGAATGAGCAGTTCTTC
CASSYSPLARGRAGNEQFF
>TRBJ2-2|TRBV7-2|.|.
TGTGCCAGCAGCTTAGCGGTGGCCTCCGGGGAGCTGTTTTTT
CASSLAVASGELFF
>TRBJ2-5|TRBV20-1|few|.
TGCAGTGCTAGACGCGGGACTGGAGGGGAGACCCAGTACTTC
CSARRGTGGETQYF
>TRBJ2-7|TRBV20-1|.|.
TGCAGTGCACCATTCGGGGGCAGGGGCTACGAGCAGTACTTC
CSAPFGGRGYEQYF
>TRBJ2-7|TRBV5-1|.|.
TGCGCCAGCAGCTCGCGTAACAGGGCCAGCTCCTACGAGCAGTACTTC
CASSSRNRASSYEQYF
>TRBJ2-3|TRBV20-1|few|.
TGCAGTGCTAACCTAGGGAAGATCAGCACAGATACGCAGTATTTT
CSANLGKISTDTQYF
>TRBJ2-2|TRBV3-1|many|.
TGTGCCAGCAGCCAAGACCTTGTCACCGGGGAGCTGTTTTTT
CASSQDLVTGELFF
>TRBJ2-7|TRBV6-2/TRBV6-3|.|TRBD1
TGTGCCAGCACAAACAGGGGACGGGGCGAGCAGTACTTC
CASTNRGRGEQYF
>TRBJ1-6|TRBV6-1|few|.
TGTGCCAGCACCGTCGGGCAGGGAGGTTCACCCCTCCACTTT
CASTVGQGGSPLHF
>TRBJ2-3|TRBV5-1|.|TRBD2
TGCGCCAGCAGCCGCGGCGTCCGGGAGGGTGGCACAGATACGCAGTATTTT
CASSRGVREGGTDTQYF
>TRBJ2-5|TRBV20-1|few|.
TGCAGTGCTAGAAACCACCAAGAGACCCAGTACTTC
CSARNHQETQYF
>TRBJ2-1|TRBV5-1|.|.
TGCGCCAGCAGCTTGGTACCATCTATGAATGAGCAGTTCTTC
CASSLVPSMNEQFF
>TRBJ1-1|TRBV18|.|.
TGTGCCAGCTCACCAAACAGGGCAATGTGGGACACTGAAGCTTTCTTT
CASSPNRAMWDTEAFF
>TRBJ2-5|TRBV29-1|few|.
TGCAGCGTTGGGGGGATCGAGACCCAGTACTTC
CSVGGIETQYF
>TRBJ2-3|TRBV10-1|.|.
TGCGCCAGCAGTGAGTCTGGGCGGCCCTGGAATACGCAGTATTTT
CASSESGRPWNTQYF
>TRBJ2-3|TRBV12-3/TRBV12-4|few|TRBD2
TGTGCCAGCACTATAGACAGGACTAGCGCGCAGTATTTT
CASTIDRTSAQYF
>TRBJ2-5|TRBV7-2|.|TRBD2
TGTGCCAGCAGCTTAGCTTCTAGCGGGGGGGCTCGGGAGACCCAGTACTTC
CASSLASSGGARETQYF
>TRBJ2-1|TRBV7-2|few|TRBD1
TGTGCCAGCAGCTCCCTCGGACAGGGGAAATTATACAATGAGCAGTTCTTC
CASSSLGQGKLYNEQFF
>TRBJ2-2|TRBV24-1|.|TRBD1
TGTGCCACCAGTGATTCACTGAGACGACAGGGGAACACCGGGGAGCTGTTTTTT
CATSDSLRRQGNTGELFF
>TRBJ2-1|TRBV20-1|once|.
TGCAGTGCTAGAGAACCGACAGAAGACAATGAGCAGTTCTTC
CSAREPTEDNEQFF